The TCR beta chain described here comes from a study of PD-L1 blockade in urothelial cancer. Overall study context: Median T cell yield from blood was 141,255.

Only in-frame clones appear in the TCRdb table, and some are missing; sequencing was by immunoSEQ multiplex PCR. The table lists 56,000 or so clones, more than 70% of them singletons, with 2.5% to 3.5% in the top ten. Study results and limitations: Below-median TCR clonality that was measured in pretreatment blood predicted better survival.

The J segment lost 0 bases and the V segment lost 6 bases, leaving 5 bases of the junction unmatched. CDR1 and CDR2 (germline): SGHDT, YYEEEE. The CDR3 runs to 15 residues. As regards this clone: The antigen is undetermined.

Locally advanced or metastatic urothelial carcinoma affected all patients. Patients each gave 1 to 8 samples, pretreatment and on-treatment. The chain carries TRBV5-6 and TRBJ2-2, with 7 bases that match TRBD2. Specimen: PBMCs, collected around atezolizumab (anti-PD-L1) treatment. The TCR originated in a man aged 50-59 years with urothelial cancer. CDR3 bases: TGTGCCAGCACGAGAGCGGGACCGAACACCGGGGAGCTGTTTTTT. This gives the protein CASTRAGPNTGELFF.